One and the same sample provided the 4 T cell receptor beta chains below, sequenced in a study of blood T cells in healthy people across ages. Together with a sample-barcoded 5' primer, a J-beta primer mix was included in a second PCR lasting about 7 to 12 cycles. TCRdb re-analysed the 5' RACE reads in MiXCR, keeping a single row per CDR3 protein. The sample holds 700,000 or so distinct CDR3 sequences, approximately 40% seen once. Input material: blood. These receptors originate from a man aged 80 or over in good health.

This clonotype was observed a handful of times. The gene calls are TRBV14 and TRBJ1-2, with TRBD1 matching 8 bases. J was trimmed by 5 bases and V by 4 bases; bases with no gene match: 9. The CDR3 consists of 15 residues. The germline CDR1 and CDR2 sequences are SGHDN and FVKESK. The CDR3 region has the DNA TGTGCCAGCAGCCCCGGGACAGGTCGGTTGTATGGCTACACCTTC. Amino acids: CASSPGTGRLYGYTF. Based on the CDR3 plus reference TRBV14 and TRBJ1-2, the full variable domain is EAGVTQFPSHSVIEKGQTVTLRCDPISGHDNLYWYRRVMGKEIKFLLHFVKESKQDESGMPNNRFLAERTGGTYSTLKVQPAELEDSGVYFCASSPGTGRLYGYTFGSGTRLTVV.

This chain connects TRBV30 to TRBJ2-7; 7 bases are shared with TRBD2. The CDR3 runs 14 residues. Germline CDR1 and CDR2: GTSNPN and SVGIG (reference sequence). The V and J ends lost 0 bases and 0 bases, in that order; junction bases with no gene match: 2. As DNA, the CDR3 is TGTGCCTGGAGTGTCGGGGGGATCTCCTACGAGCAGTACTTC. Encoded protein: CAWSVGGISYEQYF.

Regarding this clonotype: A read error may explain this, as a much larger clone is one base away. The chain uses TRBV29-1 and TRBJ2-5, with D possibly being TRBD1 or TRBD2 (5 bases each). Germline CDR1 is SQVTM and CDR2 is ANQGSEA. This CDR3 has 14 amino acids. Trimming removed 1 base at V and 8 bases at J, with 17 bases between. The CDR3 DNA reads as TGCAGCGTTGAAGCCAGCCGGGACCACGGAACCCAGTACTTC. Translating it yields CSVEASRDHGTQYF. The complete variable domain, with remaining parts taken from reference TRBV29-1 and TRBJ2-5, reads SAVISQKPSRDICQRGTSLTIQCQVDSQVTMMFWYRQQPGQSLTLIATANQGSEATYESGFVIDKFPISRPNLTFSTLTVSNMSPEDSSIYLCSVEASRDHGTQYFGPGTRLLVL.

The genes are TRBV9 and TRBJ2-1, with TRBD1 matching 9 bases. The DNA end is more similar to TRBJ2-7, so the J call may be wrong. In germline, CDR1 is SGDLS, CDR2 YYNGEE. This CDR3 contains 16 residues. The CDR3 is CASSVGPGQGPGEQYF. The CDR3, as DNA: TGTGCCAGCAGCGTAGGGCCGGGACAGGGACCCGGGGAGCAGTACTTC.